The present TCR beta chain was sequenced within a study of blood T cell repertoires in COVID-19 (dated by TCRdb to between 2020 and 2021). Context from the whole study: Samples covering the acute and convalescent phases of COVID-19 were provided by collaborators in the United States, Italy and Spain. The material from the prospective study consisted of cDNA or gDNA derived from T cells, B-cell-depleted T cells, or PBMCs. Subjects who had been exposed to COVID-19, were actively infected with it, or had recovered from it provided the deeply sampled blood TCRbeta repertoires that made up the dataset. The repertoires were released in a freely available public database meant as a resource for research on the immune response to SARS-CoV-2. The samples were drawn from the first 160 participants of the ongoing ImmuneRACE study and from some 1,300 subjects provided by 6 global collaborators. The sample metadata nearly always contained a de-identified subject ID, COVID-19 status, age in years and sex. Where available, HLA class I and class II types were obtained from metadata supplied by the sample provider rather than from assay-based typing.

For this clone: Its cognate antigen has yet to be identified. Per-base qualities were not stored, and no clone one base away is much larger.

TCRbeta CDR3 regions were amplified from genomic DNA using the immunoSEQ Assay, a bias-controlled multiplex PCR. As for the authors' bioinformatics: Nucleated cell counts per sample were estimated from amplification of reference gene primers within the assay. Sequence reads were collapsed and filtered to measure the absolute abundance of every unique TCRbeta CDR3 rearrangement. Productive Simpson clonality was computed per sample as the square root of Simpson's diversity index over productive rearrangements. Not all clones reach the TCRdb copy of this immuneACCESS table, which keeps in-frame sequences only. Checked studies attribute under half of the gap to unresolved V genes and leave the rest unexplained. Clonal size and the V and J genes are those of that table, whereas D and trimming came from the DNA. The sample table records about 90,000 clones; about 80% of these occur just once. Together, the top ten hold around 7% of the sample.

General findings and caveats noted by the study authors: The quantity of clinical and demographic metadata differed by source and by participant and was supplied without curation.

The collaborating institutions used their own protocols to collect whole blood in K2EDTA tubes. For TCRbeta analysis, collaborators shipped samples in one of three forms: frozen whole blood, isolated PBMCs, or DNA extracted from either of those sample types. Between the V and J ends, shortened by 4 bases and 3 bases respectively, the junction contains 14 bases. Based on the germline V gene (reference sequence), the CDR1 and CDR2 sequences are SGHKS and YYEKEE. The CDR3 runs 15 residues from the cysteine to the phenylalanine. The DNA shown is the 45-base CDR3, in frame from base 1. Material: peripheral blood. The chain couples TRBV5-5 to TRBJ1-5; TRBD1 is perhaps the D gene, given 5 matching bases. This clonotype was obtained from a man between 65 and 85 years old with acute or convalescent COVID-19. CDR3 protein: CASSQVGGSNQPQHF. The sequenced DNA is TGTGCCAGCAGCCAAGTGGGGGGGTCCAATCAGCCCCAGCATTTT.